These T cell receptor beta chains were read from a single sample in a study of OX40 agonist ivuxolimab in advanced cancers. The protocol was immunoSEQ multiplex PCR, while the TCRdb copy is restricted to in-frame clones and leaves out a portion. The table has over 6,000 clones, around 78% seen once. The sample was CD4+ or CD8+ T cells sorted from blood, taken in a trial of the OX40 agonist ivuxolimab. The receptor set was obtained from an adult with an advanced solid tumor such as melanoma, head and neck, liver or kidney cancer. CDR3s include the opening cysteine and the closing phenylalanine or tryptophan. The D gene is left open where the match is weak. Size is omitted from some rows. Given values are once, few, many or a class for expanded clones.

d_call: -
clone_size: once
v_call: TRBV6-6
j_call: TRBJ2-7
cdr3_nt: TGTGCCAGCAGCACCAATACCTACGAGCAGTACTTC
cdr3_aa: CASSTNTYEQYF

d_call: -
clone_size: -
v_call: TRBV6-1
j_call: TRBJ2-7
cdr3_nt: TGTGCCAGCAGTGGGTTCAGTCAGGGGGGGAATTACGAGCAGTACTTC
cdr3_aa: CASSGFSQGGNYEQYF

d_call: -
clone_size: -
v_call: TRBV29-1
j_call: TRBJ2-7
cdr3_nt: TGCAGCGCACTAACAGATTACGAGCAGTACTTC
cdr3_aa: CSALTDYEQYF

d_call: -
clone_size: -
v_call: TRBV9
j_call: TRBJ2-1
cdr3_nt: TGTGCCAGCAGCGTATGGGGAACTAACTATGAGCAGTTCTTC
cdr3_aa: CASSVWGTNYEQFF

d_call: -
clone_size: -
v_call: TRBV4-1
j_call: TRBJ1-2
cdr3_nt: TGCGCCAGCAGCCGGGTAAGCGGTGAGGTGATCTATGGCTACACCTTC
cdr3_aa: CASSRVSGEVIYGYTF

d_call: TRBD1
clone_size: -
v_call: TRBV11-2
j_call: TRBJ2-1
cdr3_nt: TGTGCCAGCAGCCAGGGGGTTCCCTATGAGCAGTTCTTC
cdr3_aa: CASSQGVPYEQFF

d_call: TRBD1
clone_size: medium-sized
v_call: TRBV15
j_call: TRBJ2-4
cdr3_nt: TGTGCCACCAGCAGAGATCGTGGGACAGGGTCTGACATTCAGTACTTC
cdr3_aa: CATSRDRGTGSDIQYF

d_call: -
clone_size: few
v_call: TRBV20-1
j_call: TRBJ1-1
cdr3_nt: TGCAGTGCTCCCTCAGGGTTTGAAGCTTTCTTT
cdr3_aa: CSAPSGFEAFF

d_call: -
clone_size: -
v_call: TRBV9
j_call: TRBJ2-2
cdr3_nt: TGTGCCAGCAGCCCCAGACCTAGTTCAGGTCGGGGCACCGGGGAGCTGTTTTTT
cdr3_aa: CASSPRPSSGRGTGELFF

d_call: TRBD1
clone_size: -
v_call: TRBV2
j_call: TRBJ2-5
cdr3_nt: TGTGCCAGCAGGGAAACAGGGGGCCAAGAGACCCAGTACTTC
cdr3_aa: CASRETGGQETQYF

d_call: -
clone_size: hyperexpanded
v_call: TRBV6-5
j_call: TRBJ1-5
cdr3_nt: TGTGCCAGCAGACGGACAGCGAGCAATCAGCCCCAGCATTTT
cdr3_aa: CASRRTASNQPQHF

d_call: TRBD2
clone_size: -
v_call: TRBV7-6
j_call: TRBJ2-1
cdr3_nt: TGTGCCAGCAGCTTCAACGTCGGGGGGGAGCGGGTTTTATTCTTC
cdr3_aa: CASSFNVGGERVLFF

d_call: TRBD2
clone_size: large
v_call: TRBV6-5
j_call: TRBJ2-3
cdr3_nt: TGTGCCAGCAGTTTGCGGGGGGAACGCACAGATACGCAGTATTTT
cdr3_aa: CASSLRGERTDTQYF

d_call: TRBD1
clone_size: -
v_call: TRBV19
j_call: TRBJ2-7
cdr3_nt: TGTGCCAGTAGCGCCGTCTCGGGACAGGGCTACGAGCAGTACTTC
cdr3_aa: CASSAVSGQGYEQYF

d_call: -
clone_size: -
v_call: TRBV6-6
j_call: TRBJ1-2
cdr3_nt: TGTGCCAGCACCCCGGGGACACCGCTCTATGGCTACACCTTC
cdr3_aa: CASTPGTPLYGYTF

d_call: -
clone_size: -
v_call: TRBV4-2
j_call: TRBJ1-1
cdr3_nt: TGTGCCAGCAGCCAAGACAACACTGAAGCTTTCTTT
cdr3_aa: CASSQDNTEAFF

d_call: TRBD1
clone_size: once
v_call: TRBV29-1
j_call: TRBJ2-1
cdr3_nt: TGCAGCGTTGAAGATCCAGCCAGGGGGCACAACAATGAGCAGTTCTTC
cdr3_aa: CSVEDPARGHNNEQFF

d_call: -
clone_size: once
v_call: TRBV19
j_call: TRBJ1-2
cdr3_nt: TGTGCCAGTAGTATAGATTTAGGGACGACTAACTATGGCTACACCTTC
cdr3_aa: CASSIDLGTTNYGYTF

d_call: TRBD2
clone_size: medium-sized
v_call: TRBV6-4
j_call: TRBJ2-5
cdr3_nt: TGTGCCAGCAGTGACTCTAGCGGGGGGGCAGAGACCCAGTACTTC
cdr3_aa: CASSDSSGGAETQYF

d_call: -
clone_size: -
v_call: TRBV19
j_call: TRBJ1-1
cdr3_nt: TGTGCCAGTAGTCCCGAGGACGTACCGAACACTGAAGCTTTCTTT
cdr3_aa: CASSPEDVPNTEAFF

d_call: -
clone_size: -
v_call: TRBV18
j_call: TRBJ1-4
cdr3_nt: TGTGCCACCGAAGGGGGTACTAATGAAAAACTGTTTTTT
cdr3_aa: CATEGGTNEKLFF

d_call: TRBD1
clone_size: -
v_call: TRBV4-2
j_call: TRBJ1-2
cdr3_nt: TGTGCCAGCAGCCAAGATGGGACAGGGGCTCTAAGGAACTATGGCTACACCTTC
cdr3_aa: CASSQDGTGALRNYGYTF

d_call: -
clone_size: -
v_call: TRBV15
j_call: TRBJ1-5
cdr3_nt: TGTGCCACCAGCAGAGGTCAAGGGATGAGCCAGCCCCAGCATTTT
cdr3_aa: CATSRGQGMSQPQHF

d_call: -
clone_size: medium-sized
v_call: TRBV10-2
j_call: TRBJ1-1
cdr3_nt: TGCGCCAGCACAAAGGGAGGTTACACTGAAGCTTTCTTT
cdr3_aa: CASTKGGYTEAFF

d_call: -
clone_size: -
v_call: TRBV27
j_call: TRBJ1-2
cdr3_nt: TGTGCCAGCAGTTTAGGAGGCGGCTATGGCTACACCTTC
cdr3_aa: CASSLGGGYGYTF

d_call: -
clone_size: -
v_call: TRBV9
j_call: TRBJ2-3
cdr3_nt: TGTGCCAGCAGCGACGGGCAGGGGACAGATACGCAGTATTTT
cdr3_aa: CASSDGQGTDTQYF

d_call: -
clone_size: -
v_call: TRBV4-2
j_call: TRBJ1-1
cdr3_nt: TGTGCCAGCAGCTTAGTTTCGAACACTGAAGCTTTCTTT
cdr3_aa: CASSLVSNTEAFF

d_call: -
clone_size: -
v_call: TRBV5-1
j_call: TRBJ1-2
cdr3_nt: TGCGCCAGCAGCTTGACAACGACCCGGGGCTACACCTTC
cdr3_aa: CASSLTTTRGYTF

d_call: TRBD1
clone_size: -
v_call: TRBV9
j_call: TRBJ2-7
cdr3_nt: TGTGCCAGCAGCCCGACTCCCGGGACAGGGAGCCACGAGCAGTACTTC
cdr3_aa: CASSPTPGTGSHEQYF

d_call: -
clone_size: -
v_call: TRBV6-5
j_call: TRBJ1-1
cdr3_nt: TGTGCCAGCAGGACTAACACTGAAGCTTTCTTT
cdr3_aa: CASRTNTEAFF

d_call: -
clone_size: once
v_call: TRBV29-1
j_call: TRBJ1-1
cdr3_nt: TGCAGCGCACGGCCGATGAATACCGGGACAGAAGCTTTCTTT
cdr3_aa: CSARPMNTGTEAFF

d_call: -
clone_size: -
v_call: TRBV6-1
j_call: TRBJ2-6
cdr3_nt: TGTGCCAGCAGTCAGAGCTCTGGGGCCAACGTCCTGACTTTC
cdr3_aa: CASSQSSGANVLTF

d_call: TRBD2
clone_size: -
v_call: TRBV9
j_call: TRBJ2-1
cdr3_nt: TGTGCCAGCAGCCATAGCGGGGGGGCCAACAATGAGCAGTTCTTC
cdr3_aa: CASSHSGGANNEQFF

d_call: -
clone_size: -
v_call: TRBV10-1
j_call: TRBJ2-1
cdr3_nt: TGCGCCAGCAGTAGGGACACCGTAAACAATGAGCAGTTCTTC
cdr3_aa: CASSRDTVNNEQFF

d_call: TRBD2
clone_size: -
v_call: TRBV9
j_call: TRBJ2-7
cdr3_nt: TGTGCCAGCAGTGAGCGGGGGGACTCCTACGAGCAGTACTTC
cdr3_aa: CASSERGDSYEQYF

d_call: TRBD2
clone_size: -
v_call: TRBV7-6
j_call: TRBJ2-2
cdr3_nt: TGTGCCAGCAGCTCCTTTATAGCGGGGGGCTACACCGGGGAGCTGTTTTTT
cdr3_aa: CASSSFIAGGYTGELFF

d_call: -
clone_size: few
v_call: TRBV6-4
j_call: TRBJ2-3
cdr3_nt: TGTGCCAGCAGTGAAGCGGGCACAGATACGCAGTATTTT
cdr3_aa: CASSEAGTDTQYF

d_call: -
clone_size: -
v_call: TRBV7-6
j_call: TRBJ2-7
cdr3_nt: TGTGCCAGCAGCTTAGCAGGGGGGGCCGGCGACGAGCAGTACTTC
cdr3_aa: CASSLAGGAGDEQYF

d_call: TRBD2
clone_size: -
v_call: TRBV5-6
j_call: TRBJ2-7
cdr3_nt: TGTGCCAGCAGCCCCTCCCCGGGGGGGATCCCCTACGAGCAGTACTTC
cdr3_aa: CASSPSPGGIPYEQYF

d_call: -
clone_size: -
v_call: TRBV5-4
j_call: TRBJ1-2
cdr3_nt: TGTGCCAGCAGCCCTTCCACGGGCGATGTCTATGGCTACACCTTC
cdr3_aa: CASSPSTGDVYGYTF

d_call: TRBD1
clone_size: once
v_call: TRBV2
j_call: TRBJ2-7
cdr3_nt: TGTGCCAGCAGTCCCGGGACAGGGTACGACGAGCAGTACTTC
cdr3_aa: CASSPGTGYDEQYF